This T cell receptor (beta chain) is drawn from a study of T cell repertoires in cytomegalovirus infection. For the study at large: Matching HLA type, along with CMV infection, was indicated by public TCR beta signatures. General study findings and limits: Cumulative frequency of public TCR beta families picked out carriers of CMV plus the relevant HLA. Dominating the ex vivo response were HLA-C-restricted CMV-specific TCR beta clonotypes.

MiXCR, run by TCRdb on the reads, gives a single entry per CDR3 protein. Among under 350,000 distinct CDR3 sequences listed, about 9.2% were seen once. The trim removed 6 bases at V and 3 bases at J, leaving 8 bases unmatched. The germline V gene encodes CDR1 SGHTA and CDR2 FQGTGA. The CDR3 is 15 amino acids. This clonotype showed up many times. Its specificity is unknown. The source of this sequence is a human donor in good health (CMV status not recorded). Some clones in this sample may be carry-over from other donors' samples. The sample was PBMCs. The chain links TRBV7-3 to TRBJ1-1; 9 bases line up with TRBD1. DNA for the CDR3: TGTGCCAGCAGGAAATCCACAGGGGGCCACACTGAAGCTTTCTTT. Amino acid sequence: CASRKSTGGHTEAFF.